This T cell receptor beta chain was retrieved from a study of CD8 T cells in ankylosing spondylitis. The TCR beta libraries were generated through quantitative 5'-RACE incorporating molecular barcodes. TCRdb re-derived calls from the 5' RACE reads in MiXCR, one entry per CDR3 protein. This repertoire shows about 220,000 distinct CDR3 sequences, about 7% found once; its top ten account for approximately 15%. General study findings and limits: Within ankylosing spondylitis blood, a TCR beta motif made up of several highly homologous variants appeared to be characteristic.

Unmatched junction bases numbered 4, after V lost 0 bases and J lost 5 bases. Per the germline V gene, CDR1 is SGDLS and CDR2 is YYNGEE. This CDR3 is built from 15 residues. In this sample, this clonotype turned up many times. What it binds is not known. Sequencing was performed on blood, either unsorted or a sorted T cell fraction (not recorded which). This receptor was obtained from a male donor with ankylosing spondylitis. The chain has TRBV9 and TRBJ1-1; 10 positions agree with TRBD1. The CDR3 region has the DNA TGTGCCAGCAGCGTAGAGGGGACAGGGGAAACTGAAGCTTTCTTT. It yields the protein CASSVEGTGETEAFF.